A selection of T cell receptor beta chains follows, all from one sample in a study of control samples from healthy donors and cancer patients. The repertoire was sequenced with immunoSEQ multiplex PCR; TCRdb's copy has only in-frame clones and lacks some. The sample contains about 160,000 clones, roughly 94% of which appear only once. The specimen sequenced was PBMCs. The receptors originated from a man between 60 and 70 years old with colorectal cancer. The CDR3 runs from the conserved cysteine through the conserved F or W. A D gene is named only where the DNA matches it firmly. Size is stated for part of the rows, as once, few or many counts, or as a class when the clone is expanded.

V: TRBV6-2/TRBV6-3; D: TRBD1; J: TRBJ2-7; size: .; DNA: TGTGCCAGCAGTGATCCGGGACAGGTGCTCTACGAGCAGTACTTC; CDR3: CASSDPGQVLYEQYF
V: TRBV7-2; D: .; J: TRBJ1-3; size: .; DNA: TGTGCCAGCAGCTCTAGGACGATCTCTGGAAACACCATATATTTT; CDR3: CASSSRTISGNTIYF
V: TRBV30; D: .; J: TRBJ2-5; size: .; DNA: TGTGCCTGGAGTGGGGGCGGAGAGACCCAGTACTTC; CDR3: CAWSGGGETQYF
V: TRBV29-1; D: TRBD2; J: TRBJ2-1; size: .; DNA: TGCAGCGTCGCCGGGACTAGCGGGGGGGTGGATGAGCAGTTCTTC; CDR3: CSVAGTSGGVDEQFF
V: TRBV6-5; D: TRBD1; J: TRBJ1-2; size: .; DNA: TGTGCCAGCAGTCCACAGGGGGTCTATGGCTACACCTTC; CDR3: CASSPQGVYGYTF
V: TRBV19; D: TRBD1; J: TRBJ2-1; size: .; DNA: TGTGCCAGTAAGACACAGGGGGCCGGCTACAATGAGCAGTTCTTC; CDR3: CASKTQGAGYNEQFF
V: TRBV5-8; D: .; J: TRBJ1-1; size: .; DNA: TGTGCCAGCAGCAGGACCGGGTTTGTGGGGACTGAAGCTTTCTTT; CDR3: CASSRTGFVGTEAFF
V: TRBV6-2/TRBV6-3; D: .; J: TRBJ1-6; size: once; DNA: TGTGCCAGCAGTTACTCCACGGTAAATTCACCCCTCCACTTT; CDR3: CASSYSTVNSPLHF
V: TRBV13; D: .; J: TRBJ1-1; size: .; DNA: TGTGCCAGCAGCTTAGGCCTACTTCAGAATGAAGCTTTCTTT; CDR3: CASSLGLLQNEAFF
V: TRBV30; D: .; J: TRBJ1-2; size: .; DNA: TGTGCCTGGAGTGCTCGTTTTCAGGGAGGGGCTAACTATGGCTACACCTTC; CDR3: CAWSARFQGGANYGYTF
V: TRBV9; D: TRBD2; J: TRBJ2-7; size: .; DNA: TGTGCCAGCAGCTCGGGACTAGCGGGAGCTTACGAGCAGTACTTC; CDR3: CASSSGLAGAYEQYF
V: TRBV30; D: .; J: TRBJ1-4; size: .; DNA: TGTGCCTGGAGTTTGAGCCTCGGGGGTGAAAAACTGTTTTTT; CDR3: CAWSLSLGGEKLFF
V: TRBV28; D: .; J: TRBJ1-5; size: once; DNA: TGTGCCAGCAGTTCACCGGGACTGATCAATCAGCCCCAGCATTTT; CDR3: CASSSPGLINQPQHF
V: TRBV24-1; D: .; J: TRBJ1-2; size: .; DNA: TGTGCCACCAGTGATTCCAGGAAGAACTATGGCTACACCTTC; CDR3: CATSDSRKNYGYTF
V: TRBV12-3/TRBV12-4; D: TRBD2; J: TRBJ2-7; size: once; DNA: TGTGCCAGCAGTTTAGCAAGCGGGGGCGAGCAGTACTTC; CDR3: CASSLASGGEQYF
V: TRBV25-1; D: TRBD1; J: TRBJ1-1; size: .; DNA: TGTGCCAGTGTCCCCGAGACAGGGGTCTCGGGCGGGACTGAAGCTTTCTTT; CDR3: CASVPETGVSGGTEAFF
V: TRBV19; D: .; J: TRBJ1-4; size: .; DNA: TGTGCCAGTAGTATCCAACAGGGCGACCTGTTTTTT; CDR3: CASSIQQGDLFF
V: TRBV9; D: .; J: TRBJ2-7; size: .; DNA: TGTGCCAGCAGCCCAGGTTTCAGGTCTGGCGAGCAGTACTTC; CDR3: CASSPGFRSGEQYF
V: TRBV12-5; D: .; J: TRBJ1-2; size: .; DNA: TGTGCTAGTGGTTTGGTACTAGGGCGGAACTATGGCTACACCTTC; CDR3: CASGLVLGRNYGYTF
V: TRBV2; D: .; J: TRBJ2-2; size: .; DNA: TGTGCCAGCAAGCAGAACGCGGTGAACACCGGGGAGCTGTTTTTT; CDR3: CASKQNAVNTGELFF
V: TRBV30; D: .; J: TRBJ2-3; size: .; DNA: TGTGCCTGGAGTAAGGGGGGAGTTGCAGATACGCAGTATTTT; CDR3: CAWSKGGVADTQYF
V: TRBV19; D: TRBD2; J: TRBJ2-1; size: .; DNA: TGTGCCAGTAGTATACGCGGGGGGGCCAACAATGAGCAGTTCTTC; CDR3: CASSIRGGANNEQFF
V: TRBV5-6; D: .; J: TRBJ1-5; size: .; DNA: TGTGCCAGCAGCTTACGGGACGGCAATCAGCCCCAGCATTTT; CDR3: CASSLRDGNQPQHF
V: TRBV7-2; D: .; J: TRBJ2-3; size: .; DNA: TGTGCCAGCAGCTCGAGCGGGTCAGATACGCAGTATTTT; CDR3: CASSSSGSDTQYF